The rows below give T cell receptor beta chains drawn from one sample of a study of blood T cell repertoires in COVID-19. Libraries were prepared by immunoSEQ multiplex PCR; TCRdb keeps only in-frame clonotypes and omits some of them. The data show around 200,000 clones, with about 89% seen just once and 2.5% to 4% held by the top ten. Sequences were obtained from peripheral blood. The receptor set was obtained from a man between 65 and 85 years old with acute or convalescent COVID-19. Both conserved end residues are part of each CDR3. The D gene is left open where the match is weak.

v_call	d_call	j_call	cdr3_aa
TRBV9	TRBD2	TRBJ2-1	CASSVRVAGDYEQFF
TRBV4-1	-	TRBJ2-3	CASSPRALPDTQYF
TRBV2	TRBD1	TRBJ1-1	CASSPDRGRVGFF
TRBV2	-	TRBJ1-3	CASSESSGNTIYF
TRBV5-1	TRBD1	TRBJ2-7	CASSFRQGRQSEQYF
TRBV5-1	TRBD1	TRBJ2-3	CASSGGQNSGDTQYF
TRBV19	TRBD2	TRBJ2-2	CASSRRGGNTGELFF
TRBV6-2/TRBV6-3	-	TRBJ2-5	CASSYGSGETQYF
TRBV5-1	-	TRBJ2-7	CASSPSAQSSYEQYF
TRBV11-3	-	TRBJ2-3	CASSLGGAFTDTQYF
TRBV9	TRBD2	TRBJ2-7	CASSVASSGILEQYF
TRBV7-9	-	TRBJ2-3	CASSFVRDTDTQYF
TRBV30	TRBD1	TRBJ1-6	CAWSAGGQSYNSPLHF
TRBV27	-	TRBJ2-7	CASSHSAGTSLYEQYF
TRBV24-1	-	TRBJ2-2	CATSDQGSGKTGELFF
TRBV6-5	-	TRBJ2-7	CASSATVTYEQYF
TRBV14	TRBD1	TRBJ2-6	CASSRRQGTGANVLTF
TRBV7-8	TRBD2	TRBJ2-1	CASSLRTSSYEQFF
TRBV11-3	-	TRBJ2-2	CASSEGGTNTGELFF
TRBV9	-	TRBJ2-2	CASSVGTGDRYTGELFF
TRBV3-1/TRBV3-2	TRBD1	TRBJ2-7	CASSRAGGSGSYEQYF
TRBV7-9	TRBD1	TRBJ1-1	CASSPGGQGYTEAFF
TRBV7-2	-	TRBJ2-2	CASSPTRGRAPKAGELFF
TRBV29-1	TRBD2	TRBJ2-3	CSVERLAGVTTDTQYF
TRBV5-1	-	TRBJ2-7	CASSQDMAYEQYF
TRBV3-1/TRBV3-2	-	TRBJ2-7	CASSQATRSYEQYF
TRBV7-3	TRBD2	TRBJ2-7	CASSVSGGSYEQYF
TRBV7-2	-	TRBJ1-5	CASSFSSGLSNQPQHF
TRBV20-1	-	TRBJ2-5	CSASSDIIETQYF
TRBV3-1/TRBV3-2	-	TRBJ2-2	CASSQVLNTGELFF
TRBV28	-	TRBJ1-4	CASSSQGRAATNEKLFF
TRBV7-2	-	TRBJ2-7	CASSPGVRSSYEQYF
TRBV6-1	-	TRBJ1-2	CASSETGYGYTF
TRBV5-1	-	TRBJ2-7	CASSLAATTSYEQYF
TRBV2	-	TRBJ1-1	CASSEKLSTEAFF
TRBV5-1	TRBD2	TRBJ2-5	CASSFGLAWETQYF
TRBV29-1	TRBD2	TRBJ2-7	CSGSAGGLYEQYF
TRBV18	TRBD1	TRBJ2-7	CASSPSRDRPYEQYF
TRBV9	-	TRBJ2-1	CASSLYTGHPYNEQFF
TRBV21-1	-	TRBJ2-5	CASSQVGGEYETQYF
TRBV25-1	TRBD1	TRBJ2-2	CASTDRAMELFF
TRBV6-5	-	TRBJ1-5	CASSYFRETGNQPQHF
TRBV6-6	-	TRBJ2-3	CASSFVEPDTQYF
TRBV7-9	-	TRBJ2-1	CASSLEATREQFF
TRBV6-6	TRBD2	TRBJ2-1	CASSLGAGGIDEQFF
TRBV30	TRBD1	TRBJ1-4	CALGDSLSFNEKLFF
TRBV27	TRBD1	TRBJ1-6	CASSSLIGTGNSPLHF
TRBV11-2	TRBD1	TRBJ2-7	CASSLGDRGLNEQYF
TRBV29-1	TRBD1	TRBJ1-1	CSVWGQGSSEAFF